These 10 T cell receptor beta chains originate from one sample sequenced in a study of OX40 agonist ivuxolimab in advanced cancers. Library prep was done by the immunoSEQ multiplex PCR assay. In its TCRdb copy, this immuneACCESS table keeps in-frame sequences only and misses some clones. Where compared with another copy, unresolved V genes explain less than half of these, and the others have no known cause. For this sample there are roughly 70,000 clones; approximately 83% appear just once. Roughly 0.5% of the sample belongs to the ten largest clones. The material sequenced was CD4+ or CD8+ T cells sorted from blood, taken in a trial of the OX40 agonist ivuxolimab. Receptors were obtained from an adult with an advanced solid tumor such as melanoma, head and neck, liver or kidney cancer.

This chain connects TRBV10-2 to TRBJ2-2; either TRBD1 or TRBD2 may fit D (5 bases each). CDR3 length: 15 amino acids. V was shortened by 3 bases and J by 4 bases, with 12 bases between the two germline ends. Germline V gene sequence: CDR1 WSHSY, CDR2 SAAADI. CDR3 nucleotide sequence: TGCGCCAGCAGTGACGAGGGGTGGGGCACCGGGGAGCTGTTTTTT. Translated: CASSDEGWGTGELFF.

The CDR3 DNA is TGTGCCAGTAGTATTGGGGACACGGGTGGTGGGACCCAGTACTTC. This translates into CASSIGDTGGGTQYF. The J gene is TRBJ2-5, the V gene TRBV19; maybe TRBD1 (6 bases). Trimming shortened V by 3 bases and J by 7 bases, and 18 bases separated the two germline ends. CDR1 LNHDA and CDR2 SQIVND come from the germline V gene (reference sequence). CDR3 length: 15 residues.

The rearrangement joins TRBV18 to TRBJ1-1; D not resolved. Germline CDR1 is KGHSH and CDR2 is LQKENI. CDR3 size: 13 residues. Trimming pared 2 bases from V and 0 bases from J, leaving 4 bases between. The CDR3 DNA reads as TGTGCCAGCTCACCAGGGTTGAACACTGAAGCTTTCTTT. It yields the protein CASSPGLNTEAFF.

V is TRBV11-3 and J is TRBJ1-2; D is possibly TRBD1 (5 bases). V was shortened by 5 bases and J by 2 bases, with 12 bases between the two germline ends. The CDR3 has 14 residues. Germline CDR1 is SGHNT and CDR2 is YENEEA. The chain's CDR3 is CASSPGLINYGYTF. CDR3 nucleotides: TGTGCCAGCAGCCCGGGACTTATAAACTATGGCTACACCTTC. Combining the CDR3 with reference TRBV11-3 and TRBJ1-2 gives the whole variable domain EAGVVQSPRYKIIEKKQPVAFWCNPISGHNTLYWYLQNLGQGPELLIRYENEEAVDDSQLPKDRFSAERLKGVDSTLKIQPAELGDSAVYLCASSPGLINYGYTFGSGTRLTVV.

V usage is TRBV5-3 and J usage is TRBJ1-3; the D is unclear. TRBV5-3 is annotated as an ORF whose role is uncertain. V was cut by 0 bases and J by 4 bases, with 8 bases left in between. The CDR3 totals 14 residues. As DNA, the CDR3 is TGTGCCAGAAGCTTGGGTGGGAGAGGAAACACCATATATTTT. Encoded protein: CARSLGGRGNTIYF.

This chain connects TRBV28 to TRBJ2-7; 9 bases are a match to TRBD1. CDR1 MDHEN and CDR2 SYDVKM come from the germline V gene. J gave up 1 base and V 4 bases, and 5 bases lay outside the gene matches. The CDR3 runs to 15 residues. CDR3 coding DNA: TGTGCCAGCAGTTCCCGACAGGGGGAGTCCTACGAGCAGTACTTC. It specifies CASSSRQGESYEQYF.

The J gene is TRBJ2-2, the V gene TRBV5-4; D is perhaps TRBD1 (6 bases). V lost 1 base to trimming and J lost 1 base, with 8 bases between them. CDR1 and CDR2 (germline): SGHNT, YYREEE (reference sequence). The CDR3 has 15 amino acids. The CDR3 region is CASSLKQGNTGELFF. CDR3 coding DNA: TGTGCCAGCAGCTTGAAACAGGGGAACACCGGGGAGCTGTTTTTT.

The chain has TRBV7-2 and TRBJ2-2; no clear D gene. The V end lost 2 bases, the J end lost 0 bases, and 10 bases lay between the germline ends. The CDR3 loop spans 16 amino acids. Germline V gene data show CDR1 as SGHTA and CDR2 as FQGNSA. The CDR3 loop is CASSLRATANTGELFF. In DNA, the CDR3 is TGTGCCAGCAGCTTAAGAGCAACCGCGAACACCGGGGAGCTGTTTTTT.

The DNA for the CDR3 is TGTGCCAGCAGCTCCCGTCTGAATCCTAACTATGGCTACACCTTC. It specifies CASSSRLNPNYGYTF. The chain combines TRBV11-2 with TRBJ1-2, with D unclear. This CDR3 has 15 residues. V was pared by 4 bases and J by 0 bases, with 12 bases between. Germline V gene sequence: CDR1 SGHAT, CDR2 FQNNGV.

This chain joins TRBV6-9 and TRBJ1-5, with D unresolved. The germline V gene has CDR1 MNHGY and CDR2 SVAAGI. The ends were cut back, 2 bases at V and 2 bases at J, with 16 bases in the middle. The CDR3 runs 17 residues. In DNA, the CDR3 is TGTGCCAGCAGTTATACGGGAACTTCAAGGGGCAATCAGCCCCAGCATTTT. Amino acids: CASSYTGTSRGNQPQHF.